The rows below give T cell receptor beta chains drawn from one sample of a study of blood T cell repertoires in COVID-19. Assay used: immunoSEQ multiplex PCR; TCRdb lists only in-frame clones, some missing. Of some 190,000 clones in the sample, about four fifths were seen once. Sequencing input: peripheral blood. Receptors were obtained from an elderly woman with COVID-19, enrolled during active disease. The CDR3 runs from the conserved cysteine through the conserved F or W. The order of the fields is CDR3 protein, D gene, J gene, CDR3 length, V gene. D genes are given only for firm matches.

CDR3 protein: CASSNRGRTEAFF
D gene: TRBD1
J gene: TRBJ1-1
CDR3 length: 13
V gene: TRBV3-1/TRBV3-2

CDR3 protein: CASSLSGSGSYYGYTF
D gene: -
J gene: TRBJ1-2
CDR3 length: 16
V gene: TRBV27

CDR3 protein: CASSPERGNSPLHF
D gene: -
J gene: TRBJ1-6
CDR3 length: 14
V gene: TRBV2

CDR3 protein: CASSSGDRGQETQYF
D gene: TRBD1
J gene: TRBJ2-5
CDR3 length: 15
V gene: TRBV5-1

CDR3 protein: CASRTLAGGLNEQFF
D gene: TRBD2
J gene: TRBJ2-1
CDR3 length: 15
V gene: TRBV11-1

CDR3 protein: CASSAAGPTGANVLTF
D gene: -
J gene: TRBJ2-6
CDR3 length: 16
V gene: TRBV25-1

CDR3 protein: CASSPSGRDYNEQFF
D gene: TRBD2
J gene: TRBJ2-1
CDR3 length: 15
V gene: TRBV2

CDR3 protein: CASILFADTQYF
D gene: -
J gene: TRBJ2-3
CDR3 length: 12
V gene: TRBV2

CDR3 protein: CASSTQGGTEAFF
D gene: -
J gene: TRBJ1-1
CDR3 length: 13
V gene: TRBV19

CDR3 protein: CASAPGGPEKLFF
D gene: -
J gene: TRBJ1-4
CDR3 length: 13
V gene: TRBV7-9

CDR3 protein: CASSSTRGTEAFF
D gene: -
J gene: TRBJ1-1
CDR3 length: 13
V gene: TRBV11-2

CDR3 protein: CASSLGTTSGHNEQFF
D gene: TRBD2
J gene: TRBJ2-1
CDR3 length: 16
V gene: TRBV7-9

CDR3 protein: CASRREARGGYTF
D gene: -
J gene: TRBJ1-2
CDR3 length: 13
V gene: TRBV11-2

CDR3 protein: CASSQYTRTGLPEAFF
D gene: TRBD1
J gene: TRBJ1-1
CDR3 length: 16
V gene: TRBV4-1

CDR3 protein: CASSPNSFLSQYNEQFF
D gene: -
J gene: TRBJ2-1
CDR3 length: 17
V gene: TRBV5-1

CDR3 protein: CASGAGHGTEAFF
D gene: -
J gene: TRBJ1-1
CDR3 length: 13
V gene: TRBV5-1

CDR3 protein: CASRGGAVLEAFF
D gene: -
J gene: TRBJ1-1
CDR3 length: 13
V gene: TRBV28

CDR3 protein: CASSQGGGTGELFF
D gene: TRBD2
J gene: TRBJ2-2
CDR3 length: 14
V gene: TRBV3-1/TRBV3-2

CDR3 protein: CASSQGGINQPQHF
D gene: -
J gene: TRBJ1-5
CDR3 length: 14
V gene: TRBV3-1/TRBV3-2

CDR3 protein: CASSSYPYHNEQFF
D gene: -
J gene: TRBJ2-1
CDR3 length: 14
V gene: TRBV5-6

CDR3 protein: CASSPLRGAGNEQFF
D gene: -
J gene: TRBJ2-1
CDR3 length: 15
V gene: TRBV18

CDR3 protein: CASSTNRRENTEAFF
D gene: -
J gene: TRBJ1-1
CDR3 length: 15
V gene: TRBV5-1

CDR3 protein: CASSFRSRGGGYTF
D gene: TRBD1
J gene: TRBJ1-2
CDR3 length: 14
V gene: TRBV27

CDR3 protein: CASSQDKSAGNTEAFF
D gene: -
J gene: TRBJ1-1
CDR3 length: 16
V gene: TRBV3-1/TRBV3-2

CDR3 protein: CASSSGTGGNEQFF
D gene: TRBD1
J gene: TRBJ2-1
CDR3 length: 14
V gene: TRBV11-2

CDR3 protein: CASSSGYEQYF
D gene: -
J gene: TRBJ2-7
CDR3 length: 11
V gene: TRBV28

CDR3 protein: CASSPDFNTEAFF
D gene: -
J gene: TRBJ1-1
CDR3 length: 13
V gene: TRBV18

CDR3 protein: CASSPSLTGVGYGYTF
D gene: -
J gene: TRBJ1-2
CDR3 length: 16
V gene: TRBV6-4

CDR3 protein: CASSPLGGVGFSGNTIYF
D gene: -
J gene: TRBJ1-3
CDR3 length: 18
V gene: TRBV2

CDR3 protein: CASSRQTGTRDEKLFF
D gene: -
J gene: TRBJ1-4
CDR3 length: 16
V gene: TRBV3-1/TRBV3-2

CDR3 protein: CASSVGSGSNYEQYF
D gene: TRBD2
J gene: TRBJ2-7
CDR3 length: 15
V gene: TRBV9

CDR3 protein: CASSPIGTSGIEQFF
D gene: TRBD2
J gene: TRBJ2-1
CDR3 length: 15
V gene: TRBV4-1

CDR3 protein: CASSEGGRGTEAFF
D gene: -
J gene: TRBJ1-1
CDR3 length: 14
V gene: TRBV2

CDR3 protein: CASSSSGRANEQFF
D gene: TRBD2
J gene: TRBJ2-1
CDR3 length: 14
V gene: TRBV7-2

CDR3 protein: CATSGVGTTDGYTF
D gene: -
J gene: TRBJ1-2
CDR3 length: 14
V gene: TRBV24-1

CDR3 protein: CASVLDGNEQFF
D gene: -
J gene: TRBJ2-1
CDR3 length: 12
V gene: TRBV6-5

CDR3 protein: CASSGDRGTGELFF
D gene: TRBD1
J gene: TRBJ2-2
CDR3 length: 14
V gene: TRBV2

CDR3 protein: CASSLGDRLYEQYF
D gene: TRBD1
J gene: TRBJ2-7
CDR3 length: 14
V gene: TRBV7-9

CDR3 protein: CASSESIGGTYNEQFF
D gene: -
J gene: TRBJ2-1
CDR3 length: 16
V gene: TRBV10-2

CDR3 protein: CATNPGQGGGYTF
D gene: -
J gene: TRBJ1-2
CDR3 length: 13
V gene: TRBV21-1

CDR3 protein: CASSDGEAGKLFF
D gene: -
J gene: TRBJ1-4
CDR3 length: 13
V gene: TRBV6-1

CDR3 protein: CASSLGSAGAGELFF
D gene: TRBD2
J gene: TRBJ2-2
CDR3 length: 15
V gene: TRBV7-8

CDR3 protein: CATGRGTQYF
D gene: -
J gene: TRBJ2-5
CDR3 length: 10
V gene: TRBV27

CDR3 protein: CASSSVASGDYNEQFF
D gene: TRBD2
J gene: TRBJ2-1
CDR3 length: 16
V gene: TRBV5-1

CDR3 protein: CASSPRGSGRVGTGELFF
D gene: TRBD2
J gene: TRBJ2-2
CDR3 length: 18
V gene: TRBV5-1

CDR3 protein: CASSSNGARAYLSYEQYF
D gene: -
J gene: TRBJ2-7
CDR3 length: 18
V gene: TRBV5-6

CDR3 protein: CASSEAGTGWRQPQHF
D gene: TRBD1
J gene: TRBJ1-5
CDR3 length: 16
V gene: TRBV6-1

CDR3 protein: CASSPTSGSFSDTQYF
D gene: TRBD2
J gene: TRBJ2-3
CDR3 length: 16
V gene: TRBV28

CDR3 protein: CASSGGRGSNEKLFF
D gene: -
J gene: TRBJ1-4
CDR3 length: 15
V gene: TRBV7-9

CDR3 protein: CASRPPPAGPSTDTQYF
D gene: -
J gene: TRBJ2-3
CDR3 length: 17
V gene: TRBV5-1

CDR3 protein: CASSPREVAGSPLHF
D gene: -
J gene: TRBJ1-6
CDR3 length: 15
V gene: TRBV18

CDR3 protein: CASRMGQAYGYTF
D gene: TRBD1
J gene: TRBJ1-2
CDR3 length: 13
V gene: TRBV2

CDR3 protein: CSASNNGYTF
D gene: -
J gene: TRBJ1-2
CDR3 length: 10
V gene: TRBV20-1